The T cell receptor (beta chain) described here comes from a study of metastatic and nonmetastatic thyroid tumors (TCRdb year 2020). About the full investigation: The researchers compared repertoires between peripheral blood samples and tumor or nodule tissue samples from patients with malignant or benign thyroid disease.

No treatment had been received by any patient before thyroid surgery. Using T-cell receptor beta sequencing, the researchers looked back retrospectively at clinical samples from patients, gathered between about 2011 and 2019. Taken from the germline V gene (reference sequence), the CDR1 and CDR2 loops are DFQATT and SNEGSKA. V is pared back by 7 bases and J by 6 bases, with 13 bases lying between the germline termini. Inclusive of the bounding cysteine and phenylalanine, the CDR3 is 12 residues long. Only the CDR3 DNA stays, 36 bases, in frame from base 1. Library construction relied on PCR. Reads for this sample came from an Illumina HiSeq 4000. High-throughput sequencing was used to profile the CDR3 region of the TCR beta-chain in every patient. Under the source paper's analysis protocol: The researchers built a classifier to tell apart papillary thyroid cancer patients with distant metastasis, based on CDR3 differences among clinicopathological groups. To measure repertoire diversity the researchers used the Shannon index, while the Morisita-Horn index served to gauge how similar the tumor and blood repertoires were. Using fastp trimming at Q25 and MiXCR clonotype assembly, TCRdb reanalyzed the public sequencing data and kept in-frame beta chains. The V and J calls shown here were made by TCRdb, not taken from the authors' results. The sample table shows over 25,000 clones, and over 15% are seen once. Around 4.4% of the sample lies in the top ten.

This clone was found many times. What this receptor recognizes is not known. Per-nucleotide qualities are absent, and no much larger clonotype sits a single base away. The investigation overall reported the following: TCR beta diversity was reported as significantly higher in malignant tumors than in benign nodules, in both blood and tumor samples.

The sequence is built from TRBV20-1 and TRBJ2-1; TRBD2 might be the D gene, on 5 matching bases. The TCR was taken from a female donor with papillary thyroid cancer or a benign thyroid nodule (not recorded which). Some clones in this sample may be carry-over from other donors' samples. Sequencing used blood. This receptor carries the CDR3 CSVRLAPNEQFF. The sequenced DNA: TGCAGTGTAAGGCTAGCCCCCAATGAGCAGTTCTTC.